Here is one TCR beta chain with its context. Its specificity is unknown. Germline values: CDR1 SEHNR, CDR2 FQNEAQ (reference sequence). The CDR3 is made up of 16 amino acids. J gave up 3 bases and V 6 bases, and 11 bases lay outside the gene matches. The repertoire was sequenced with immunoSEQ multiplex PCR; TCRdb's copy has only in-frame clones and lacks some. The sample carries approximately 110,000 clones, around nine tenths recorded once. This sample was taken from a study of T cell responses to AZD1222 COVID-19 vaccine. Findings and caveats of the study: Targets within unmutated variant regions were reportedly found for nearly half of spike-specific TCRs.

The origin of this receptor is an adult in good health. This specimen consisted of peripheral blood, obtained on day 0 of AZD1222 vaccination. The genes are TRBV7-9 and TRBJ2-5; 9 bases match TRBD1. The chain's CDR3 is CASRRIDRGYEETQYF. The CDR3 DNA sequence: TGTGCCAGCAGACGGATCGACAGGGGGTACGAAGAGACCCAGTACTTC.